This TCR beta chain was captured by sequencing in a study of cytomegalovirus exposure and HLA in healthy donors. The CDR3 is 15 amino acids. With 0 bases clipped from V and 9 bases from J, the junction kept 4 bases outside the gene matches. Germline values: CDR1 SGHTA, CDR2 FQGNSA. Primers: 60 Vbeta forward and 13 Jbeta reverse. The authors' processing: In a later analysis, of 84 million or so unique beta chains, roughly 11 million appeared in at least two donors. The table came from immunoSEQ multiplex PCR; TCRdb's copy has only in-frame clones and leaves some out. V and J calls and clone size follow that table, whereas D and trimming were derived from the DNA. The sample contains fewer than 150,000 clones, around three quarters of which appear only once.

Sequencing input: PBMCs. The TCR originated in a man aged 25-45 years in good health. The rearrangement links TRBV7-2 to TRBJ2-1, with 11 bases matching TRBD2. The CDR3 DNA reads as TGTGCCAGCAGCTTAGCACTAGCGGGAGCCAGTGAGCAGTTCTTC. It specifies CASSLALAGASEQFF.